This TCR beta chain is from a study of OX40 agonist ivuxolimab in advanced cancers. Only in-frame clones appear in the TCRdb table, and some are missing; sequencing was by immunoSEQ multiplex PCR. The sample lists about 64,000 clones, about 85% occurring once. With 2 bases clipped from V and 0 bases from J, the junction kept 8 bases outside the gene matches. CDR1 GTSNPN and CDR2 SVGIG come from the germline V gene (reference sequence). This CDR3 has 18 amino acids. The V and J genes are TRBV30 and TRBJ2-1; 12 bases are a match to TRBD2. The sample consisted of CD4+ or CD8+ T cells sorted from blood, taken in a trial of the OX40 agonist ivuxolimab. This TCR was sampled from an adult with an advanced solid tumor such as melanoma, head and neck, liver or kidney cancer. The CDR3 sequence is CAWSSGTSGLSSYNEQFF. CDR3 nucleotides: TGTGCCTGGAGTTCCGGGACTAGCGGGTTGAGCTCCTACAATGAGCAGTTCTTC. Based on the CDR3 plus reference TRBV30 and TRBJ2-1, the full variable domain is SQTIHQWPATLVQPVGSPLSLECTVEGTSNPNLYWYRQAAGRGLQLLFYSVGIGQISSEVPQNLSASRPQDRQFILSSKKLLLSDSGFYLCAWSSGTSGLSSYNEQFFGPGTRLTVL.